Listed below are T cell receptor beta chains from one sample, sequenced in a study of control samples from healthy donors and cancer patients. TCRdb's copy holds only in-frame clones and misses some; the assay was immunoSEQ multiplex PCR. The sample holds 160,000 or so clones, 85% to 95% seen once. Sequencing was carried out using blood. The receptors were sampled from a man aged 45-65 years in good health. Each CDR3 is given with its conserved first and last residue. D genes are given only for firm matches. Only some rows state a clone size, as once, few, many or a class for expanded clones.

-	TRBJ2-1	TRBV2	-	TGTGCCAGCAGTGAAGATAGGGGGTTCTACAATGAGCAGTTCTTC	CASSEDRGFYNEQFF
TRBD1	TRBJ1-1	TRBV7-9	-	TGTGCCAGCAGCCCCCAGGGGGGTGGGGCTGAAGCTTTCTTT	CASSPQGGGAEAFF
TRBD1	TRBJ1-6	TRBV11-2	-	TGTGCCAGCAGAGGACAGGGACATTCACCCCTCCACTTT	CASRGQGHSPLHF
-	TRBJ2-3	TRBV5-1	-	TGCGCCAGCAGCTTGTCAGATACGCAGTATTTT	CASSLSDTQYF
-	TRBJ1-1	TRBV21-1	-	TGTGCCAGCAGCAATGGGGACAGGGCTATCACTGAAGCTTTCTTT	CASSNGDRAITEAFF
-	TRBJ1-1	TRBV7-6	-	TGTGCCAGCAGCTTAGCGGATTCATCGGTTGAAGCTTTCTTT	CASSLADSSVEAFF
-	TRBJ1-5	TRBV19	once	TGTGCCAGTAGTATAATCGGGGGAAATCAGCCCCAGCATTTT	CASSIIGGNQPQHF
-	TRBJ2-3	TRBV19	-	TGTGCCAGTAGTATAGGTAACAGGGTCGGTTCCAACGCAGATACGCAGTATTTT	CASSIGNRVGSNADTQYF
TRBD2	TRBJ2-1	TRBV5-1	-	TGCGCCAGCAGCTCCTCCGGGACTAGCGGGAGTTCCTACAATGAGCAGTTCTTC	CASSSSGTSGSSYNEQFF
TRBD1	TRBJ2-1	TRBV5-8	-	TGTGCCAGCAGTCGGGACAGGGTGAGGGATGAGCAGTTCTTC	CASSRDRVRDEQFF